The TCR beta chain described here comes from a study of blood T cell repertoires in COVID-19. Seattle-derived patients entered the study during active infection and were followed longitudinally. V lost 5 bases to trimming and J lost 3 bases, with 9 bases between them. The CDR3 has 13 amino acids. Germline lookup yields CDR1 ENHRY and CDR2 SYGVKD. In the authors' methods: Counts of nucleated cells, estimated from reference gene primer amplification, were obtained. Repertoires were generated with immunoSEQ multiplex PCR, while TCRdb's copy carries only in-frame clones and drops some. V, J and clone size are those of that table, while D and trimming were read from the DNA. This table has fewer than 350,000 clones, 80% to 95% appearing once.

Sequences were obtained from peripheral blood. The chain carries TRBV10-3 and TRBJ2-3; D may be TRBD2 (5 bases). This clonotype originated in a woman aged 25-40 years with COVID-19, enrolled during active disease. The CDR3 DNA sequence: TGTGCCATCAGTCAGGACTCTACAGATACGCAGTATTTT. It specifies CAISQDSTDTQYF.